These T cell receptor beta chains were read from a single sample in a study of CDR3 diversity in severe acne. TCRdb recomputed calls from the PCR reads with MiXCR, one row per CDR3 protein. The sample has over 100,000 distinct CDR3 sequences, 51% seen once. Sequenced input: blood. These receptors all come from a male donor with acne. Both conserved end residues are part of each CDR3. D genes are given only for firm matches. Only some rows state a clone size, as once, few, many or a class for expanded clones.

V	D	J	size	CDR3	DNA
TRBV7-2	-	TRBJ2-5	-	CASSQNEETQYF	TGTGCCAGCAGCCAAAACGAGGAGACCCAGTACTTC
TRBV3-1	-	TRBJ2-5	few	CASSQGTGIQETQYF	TGTGCCAGCAGCCAAGGCACGGGGATCCAAGAGACCCAGTACTTC
TRBV16	-	TRBJ2-5	-	CASSPRARNSSGTPSQGTQYF	TGTGCCAGCAGCCCGAGGGCCAGGAACTCGTCAGGGACTCCTTCCCAAGGGACCCAGTACTTC
TRBV20-1	TRBD1	TRBJ2-1	-	CSARDLNRGLLNNEQFF	TGCAGCGCTAGAGATCTAAACAGGGGGCTCCTCAACAATGAGCAGTTCTTC
TRBV5-1	-	TRBJ2-5	many	CASSFGGQETQYF	TGCGCCAGCAGCTTCGGGGGTCAAGAGACCCAGTACTTC
TRBV10-3	-	TRBJ2-5	-	CAISEQGPLGTQYF	TGTGCCATCAGTGAGCAGGGACCGTTAGGGACCCAGTACTTC
TRBV6-4	TRBD2	TRBJ2-2	-	CASSWTSGAGELFF	TGTGCCAGCAGTTGGACTAGCGGGGCCGGGGAGCTGTTTTTT
TRBV5-6	-	TRBJ2-5	medium-sized	CASSLGRWGAVQYF	TGTGCCAGCAGCTTGGGTAGATGGGGGGCGGTCCAGTACTTC
TRBV7-8	TRBD2	TRBJ2-3	few	CASSLDPRLGTSGSTDTQYF	TGTGCCAGCAGCTTAGACCCCCGACTGGGGACTAGCGGGAGCACAGATACGCAGTATTTT
TRBV11-2	-	TRBJ1-2	many	CASSPGRGAGYGYTF	TGTGCCAGCAGCCCAGGCCGGGGGGCAGGCTATGGCTACACCTTC
TRBV6-5	-	TRBJ2-1	many	CASSSPIYNEQFF	TGTGCCAGCAGTTCCCCCATCTACAATGAGCAGTTCTTC
TRBV5-6	-	TRBJ1-4	-	CASRRSLNEKLFF	TGTGCCAGCAGACGATCCCTTAATGAAAAACTGTTTTTT
TRBV9	-	TRBJ2-7	-	CASSVDPMLDKSYEQYF	TGTGCCAGCAGCGTAGATCCTATGCTGGACAAGTCCTACGAGCAGTACTTC
TRBV4-3	-	TRBJ1-2	few	CASSQEGEVGYGYTF	TGCGCCAGCAGCCAAGAAGGGGAGGTTGGCTATGGCTACACCTTC
TRBV25-1	-	TRBJ1-5	few	CASSETGGASNQPQHF	TGTGCCAGCAGTGAAACTGGAGGGGCGAGCAATCAGCCCCAGCATTTT
TRBV10-2	-	TRBJ1-1	-	CATIGGNGTFF	TGTGCCACCATTGGAGGCAATGGAACCTTCTTT
TRBV7-7	TRBD1	TRBJ2-7	few	CASSLAEGQGKNEQYF	TGTGCCAGCAGCTTAGCGGAGGGACAGGGGAAGAACGAGCAGTACTTC
TRBV25-1	TRBD1	TRBJ1-4	-	CASSEVAQGDEKPFF	TGTGCCAGCAGTGAAGTCGCCCAGGGGGATGAAAAACCGTTTTTT
TRBV29-1	TRBD1	TRBJ2-7	-	CSVDTGTGSYEQYF	TGCAGCGTGGACACCGGGACAGGGAGTTACGAGCAGTACTTC
TRBV24-1	TRBD1	TRBJ1-5	-	CATPSIMDRRNQPQHF	TGTGCCACCCCCTCCATAATGGACAGGCGAAATCAGCCCCAGCATTTT
TRBV7-8	TRBD2	TRBJ2-1	-	CASSWRTSGIYNEQFF	TGTGCCAGCAGCTGGAGGACTAGCGGGATTTACAATGAGCAGTTCTTC
TRBV28	-	TRBJ1-3	-	CASEQGHSGNTIYF	TGTGCCAGCGAGCAGGGTCACTCTGGAAACACCATATATTTT
TRBV5-1	-	TRBJ2-7	-	CANSLGRAKYEQYF	TGCGCCAACAGCTTGGGCAGGGCAAAGTACGAGCAGTACTTC
TRBV12-5	-	TRBJ2-2	-	CAGLSWANTGELFF	TGTGCCGGTCTCTCTTGGGCGAACACCGGGGAGCTGTTTTTT
TRBV2	-	TRBJ2-2	-	CASSQTGELFF	TGTGCCAGCAGTCAAACCGGGGAGCTGTTTTTT
TRBV5-5	-	TRBJ1-3	many	CASSLEGVGNTIYF	TGTGCCAGCAGCTTGGAAGGGGTCGGAAACACCATATATTTT
TRBV19	-	TRBJ1-6	many	CASSIDGAKPLHF	TGTGCCAGTAGTATTGACGGAGCGAAGCCCCTCCACTTT
TRBV20-1	-	TRBJ2-5	-	CSARAQYF	TGCAGTGCTAGGGCACAGTACTTC
TRBV27	TRBD1	TRBJ2-5	many	CASSRGQVQETQYF	TGTGCCAGCAGTCGGGGACAGGTTCAAGAGACCCAGTACTTC
TRBV29-1	TRBD2	TRBJ2-1	many	CTGGGSGNEQFF	TGCACGGGGGGTGGGAGCGGAAATGAGCAGTTCTTC
TRBV29-1	TRBD1	TRBJ1-2	few	CSVGLGTGGYGYTF	TGCAGCGTTGGACTGGGGACAGGGGGCTATGGCTACACCTTC
TRBV20-1	-	TRBJ2-7	-	CSARYSSYEQYF	TGCAGTGCTAGGTACAGTTCCTACGAGCAGTACTTC
TRBV29-1	-	TRBJ2-2	-	CSVEVDGNTGELFF	TGCAGCGTTGAAGTGGACGGGAACACCGGGGAGCTGTTTTTT